This TCR beta chain originates from a study of CD8 T cells in Susac syndrome. Sequencing of TCR beta drew on CD8+ and CD4+ T cells from blood. Random hexamers served to reverse transcribe roughly 0.5 to 1 ug RNA. Across 54 Vbeta and 13 Jbeta, immunoSEQ multiplex PCR amplified TCR beta CDR3. MiXCR, run by TCRdb on the immunoSEQ multiplex PCR reads, gives a single entry per CDR3 protein. The repertoire holds under 200,000 distinct CDR3 sequences, with about 95% as singletons. As regards this clonotype: What it binds is not known.

Germline lookup yields CDR1 LGHDT and CDR2 YNNKEL (reference sequence). The CDR3 extends over 15 amino acids. V lost 4 bases and J lost 2; bases outside the gene matches: 1. Whole-study results and caveats: The study admitted that it had a relatively small number of individuals in its TCR sequencing and HLA analysis.

The TCR originated in a human donor in good health. This chain links TRBV3-1 with TRBJ2-5, with 13 nucleotides matching TRBD2. The sequenced sample consisted of CD4+ T cells from PBMCs. CDR3 DNA: TGTGCCAGCAGCCCGGGACTAGCGGGGCAAGAGACCCAGTACTTC. Encoded protein: CASSPGLAGQETQYF.